This TCR beta chain was identified in a study of blood T cell repertoires in COVID-19. Losses at the gene ends were 0 bases for V and 7 bases for J; bases not matched to a gene: 10. The CDR3 is made up of 15 amino acids. Germline values: CDR1 SGDLS, CDR2 YYNGEE. Measured with immunoSEQ multiplex PCR; TCRdb has only the in-frame clones, and not every one. Of some 260,000 clones detected, around 87% appear once; the ten largest clones hold about 6%. The chain combines TRBV9 with TRBJ2-7; 7 bases line up with TRBD1. This sequence originates from a woman aged 30 to 39 with acute COVID-19. What was sequenced was PBMCs or T cells enriched from blood (not recorded which). CDR3 loop: CASSVGTGDHWEQYF. CDR3 DNA sequence: TGTGCCAGCAGCGTAGGGACAGGAGATCACTGGGAGCAGTACTTC.